A single sample gave rise to the 30 T cell receptor beta chains below, sequenced in a study of T-cell memory formation after mild COVID-19. TCRdb fed the 5' RACE reads into MiXCR, producing one record per CDR3 protein. The table records 350,000 or so distinct CDR3 sequences, over 20% of them present only once. Specimen: PBMCs or a T cell subset sorted from them (not recorded which). The receptors come from an adult woman who had mild COVID-19 (a few samples of this study predate the infection). Cell type and time point are not known.

A few counts support this clonotype. This rearrangement joins TRBV4-2 to TRBJ2-2, with 9 bases fitting TRBD1. V gave up 4 bases and J gave up 6 bases; unmatched junction bases: 15. Germline V lookup: CDR1 LGHNA, CDR2 YNFKEQ. This CDR3 has 18 amino acids. In nucleotides, the CDR3 is TGTGCCAGCAGCCGGATCTTGACAGGGGGACTTGGGGCCGGGGAGCTGTTTTTT. It yields the protein CASSRILTGGLGAGELFF.

V is TRBV4-2 and J is TRBJ2-1, with 8 positions matching TRBD1. This CDR3 has 15 amino acids. Germline CDR1 reads LGHNA; CDR2 reads YNFKEQ. V shed 0 bases, J shed 6 bases, and the junction held 4 bases outside the gene matches. The CDR3 loop is CASSQEGQGANEQFF. CDR3 coding DNA: TGTGCCAGCAGCCAAGAAGGACAGGGAGCCAATGAGCAGTTCTTC.

The chain recombines TRBV4-2 with TRBJ1-1; TRBD1 agrees at 9 bases. This CDR3 has 14 amino acids. After removal of 3 bases from V and 3 bases from J, the junction contained 2 bases not matched to a gene. Germline V gives CDR1 LGHNA, CDR2 YNFKEQ. Here the CDR3 reads CASSHWTGDTEAFF. The CDR3 bases are TGTGCCAGCAGCCACTGGACAGGGGACACTGAAGCTTTCTTT.

This clonotype was detected only a few times. This rearrangement joins TRBV12-3 or TRBV12-4 to TRBJ2-7, with unresolved D. Between the trimmed V and J ends, which lost 4 bases and 2 bases, there was a span of 9 bases. The CDR3 totals 13 residues. CDR3 protein: CASSSSETYEQYF. CDR3 coding DNA: TGTGCCAGCAGTTCCTCAGAAACCTACGAGCAGTACTTC.

This clonotype was seen more than once but under ten times. The CDR3 DNA is TGTGCCAGCAGTCCCTCCGTTGACTCGTATGGCTACACCTTC. This encodes CASSPSVDSYGYTF. V and J are TRBV27 and TRBJ1-2, with D unclear. V was clipped by 5 bases and J by 5 bases, with 15 bases between them. The CDR3 totals 14 residues. Germline V lookup: CDR1 MNHEY, CDR2 SMNVEV (reference sequence).

The gene calls are TRBV5-1 and TRBJ1-2; D uncertain. The germline V and J ends were trimmed by 0 bases and 7 bases, with 10 bases remaining between them. CDR3 length equals 13 residues. The V gene's germline CDR1 is SGHRS and CDR2 YFSETQ. CDR3 nucleotides: TGCGCCAGCAGCTTGGTTGGGGAGGCTGGCTACACCTTC. Residues: CASSLVGEAGYTF.

This chain links TRBV3-1 with TRBJ2-3, with 9 bases aligning to TRBD2. Looked up from germline, CDR1 is LGHDT and CDR2 is YNNKEL (reference sequence). The CDR3 length is 18 residues. J was trimmed by 1 base and V by 0 bases; bases with no gene match: 8. The CDR3: CASSQEAVAGEGTDTQYF. The CDR3 bases are TGTGCCAGCAGCCAAGAAGCTGTAGCGGGAGAGGGCACAGATACGCAGTATTTT.

J is TRBJ2-3 and V is TRBV5-1; 14 nucleotides line up with TRBD2. This CDR3 is built from 16 residues. The V gene end was trimmed by 0 bases and the J gene end by 6 bases; junction bases not matched to a gene: 3. Germline V CDR1 and CDR2: SGHRS, YFSETQ. The CDR3 loop reads CASSLGLAGGPDTQYF. DNA for the CDR3: TGCGCCAGCAGCTTGGGACTAGCGGGAGGGCCTGATACGCAGTATTTT.

The rearrangement joins TRBV29-1 to TRBJ2-1; TRBD1 matches at 9 bases. CDR1 and CDR2 (germline): SQVTM, ANQGSEA. Trimming at V came to 5 bases and at J to 8 bases, leaving 7 bases not matched to a gene. The CDR3 runs 13 residues. The CDR3, as DNA: TGCAGCGTTAAGGGGACAGGGATGCATGAGCAGTTCTTC. This translates into CSVKGTGMHEQFF.

This chain connects TRBV18 to TRBJ2-1; 7 nucleotides agree with TRBD2. CDR3 size: 16 residues. In germline, CDR1 is KGHSH, CDR2 LQKENI. V shed 3 bases, J shed 2 bases, and the junction held 7 bases outside the gene matches. CDR3 in DNA: TGTGCCAGCTCACCCCGGACGGGAGGAACCTACAATGAGCAGTTCTTC. Its protein product is CASSPRTGGTYNEQFF.

The rearrangement links TRBV12-3 or TRBV12-4 to TRBJ1-1, with unresolved D. This CDR3 region has 11 residues. V gave up 1 base and J gave up 11 bases, with 8 bases separating them. The CDR3: CASSLGVLAFF. DNA for the CDR3: TGTGCCAGCAGTTTAGGAGTTTTGGCTTTCTTT.

The chain carries TRBV6-5 and TRBJ2-1; maybe TRBD1 (5 bases). The V gene lost 6 bases and the J gene lost 0 bases, with 18 bases spanning the gap. Germline CDR1 reads MNHEY; CDR2 reads SVGAGI. The CDR3 has 17 amino acids. CDR3 in amino acids: CASSLRLGRSSYNEQFF. DNA of the CDR3: TGTGCCAGCAGCCTAAGGTTGGGGCGGAGCTCCTACAATGAGCAGTTCTTC.

This clonotype was seen a handful of times. The genes are TRBV29-1 and TRBJ2-1, with D unresolved. Trimming pared 0 bases from V and 13 bases from J, leaving 13 bases between. Germline V gives CDR1 SQVTM, CDR2 ANQGSEA. This CDR3 spans 12 amino acids. The CDR3 DNA reads TGCAGCGTTGAAGATAACACAGAAACACAGTTCTTC. The encoded protein is CSVEDNTETQFF.

The table lists this clonotype with many counts. CDR3 residues: CASSQASSGNTGELFF. The CDR3 bases are TGCGCCAGCAGCCAGGCTAGTTCAGGGAACACCGGGGAGCTGTTTTTT. The chain couples TRBV4-3 to TRBJ2-2; D uncertain. V shed 3 bases and J shed 1 base, with 12 bases lying between them. CDR3 length equals 16 residues. Germline lookup yields CDR1 LGHNA and CDR2 YSLEER.

In its sample, this clonotype was seen many times. The chain recombines TRBV20-1 with TRBJ1-2, with a weak D call TRBD1 (5 bases). V lost 8 bases to trimming and J lost 5 bases, with 21 bases between them. This CDR3 region has 14 residues. The V gene's germline CDR1 is DFQATT and CDR2 SNEGSKA (reference sequence). Here the CDR3 DNA reads TGCAGTTACACAACCCCCGGGACCGGTTATGGCTACACCTTC. This sequence encodes CSYTTPGTGYGYTF.

J is TRBJ1-1 and V is TRBV12-3 or TRBV12-4, with TRBD1 identical over 7 bases. This CDR3 contains 14 residues. V shed 8 bases and J 11 bases; nucleotides not matched to a gene: 17. The CDR3, as DNA: TGTGCCAGCGGAGCCTCAAGCAGGGGGGGACAGGCTTTCTTT. It codes for CASGASSRGGQAFF.

This clonotype was observed at least ten times. Its ends do not fully match the called genes, so a read error is possible. The V and J genes are TRBV2 and TRBJ2-3, with D perhaps matching TRBD1 (6 bases). The CDR3 totals 15 residues. The V gene's germline CDR1 is SNHLY and CDR2 FYNNEI. The CDR3 DNA follows: TGTGCCGGCAGGAACAGGGCGTGGGGCACAGATACGCAGTATTTT. Protein sequence: CAGRNRAWGTDTQYF.

The rearrangement uses TRBV4-2 and TRBJ2-3; a weak D match, TRBD1 (5 bases). The length of the CDR3 is 17 residues. The V end was cut by 0 bases, the J end by 2 bases, with 15 bases between. CDR1 is LGHNA and CDR2 is YNFKEQ in the germline V gene. For the CDR3, the DNA is TGTGCCAGCAGCCAAGATCTGCAGGTTGGGGCCACAGATACGCAGTATTTT. Its translation: CASSQDLQVGATDTQYF.

This chain joins TRBV27 and TRBJ2-4, with 8 nucleotides matching TRBD1. V trimming: 5 bases; J trimming: 0 bases; junction bases outside the gene matches: 9. Per germline, CDR1 MNHEY and CDR2 SMNVEV (reference sequence). There are 17 residues in the CDR3. The CDR3 is CASSPNGQGLAKNIQYF. Written as DNA, the CDR3 is TGTGCCAGCAGTCCAAACGGACAGGGACTAGCCAAAAACATTCAGTACTTC.

This clonotype was counted many times. The chain links TRBV7-8 to TRBJ1-5; tentatively, D is TRBD1 (5 bases). V lost 8 bases and J 1 base, leaving 15 bases between the germline ends. This CDR3 is built from 15 residues. Germline CDR1 and CDR2: SGHVS and FQNEAQ. Here the CDR3 DNA reads TGTGCCAGCCATTACGGGGGACGAAGCAATCAGCCCCAGCATTTT. It is translated as CASHYGGRSNQPQHF.

This clonotype was observed a few times. V usage is TRBV5-6 and J usage is TRBJ2-7, with D perhaps matching TRBD2 (5 bases). V lost 3 bases to trimming and J lost 3 bases, with 16 bases between them. The CDR3 length is 15 residues. Germline V gene data show CDR1 as SGHDT and CDR2 as YYEEEE. The CDR3 sequence: CASSSAGIDIYEQYF. The CDR3 DNA follows: TGTGCCAGCAGCTCCGCCGGGATCGATATCTACGAGCAGTACTTC.

V is TRBV6-5 and J is TRBJ2-1, with 12 bases lining up with TRBD1. Germline CDR1 and CDR2: MNHEY and SVGAGI. After removal of 8 bases from V and 8 bases from J, the junction contained 4 bases not matched to a gene. The CDR3 sequence is 13 residues long. CDR3 bases: TGTGCCAGCGGGACAGGGGGCAAGGATGAGCAGTTCTTC. Residues: CASGTGGKDEQFF.

The rearrangement links TRBV19 to TRBJ1-1; D gene ambiguous. Germline CDR1 and CDR2: LNHDA and SQIVND (reference sequence). The CDR3 contains 15 residues. Trimming stripped 6 bases from V and 1 base from J, with 15 bases between. CDR3 sequence: CASSPDLRWNTEAFF. As DNA, the CDR3 is TGTGCCAGTAGCCCGGACCTAAGGTGGAACACTGAAGCTTTCTTT.

This clonotype was recorded a few times. The chain is built from TRBV7-6 and TRBJ1-5; D remains ambiguous. Between the trimmed V and J ends, which lost 5 bases and 1 base, there was a span of 21 bases. Germline-derived CDR1 and CDR2 are SGHVS and FNYEAQ. The CDR3 contains 18 residues. CDR3 sequence reads: CASSLLVRTDGSNQPQHF. DNA of the CDR3: TGTGCCAGCAGCCTATTAGTCAGGACGGATGGAAGCAATCAGCCCCAGCATTTT.

This sequence joins TRBV19 and TRBJ2-5, with 8 positions matching TRBD1. The trim removed 2 bases at V and 4 bases at J, leaving 3 bases unmatched. This CDR3 is 14 amino acids long. CDR1 is LNHDA, CDR2 SQIVND, per germline (reference sequence). CDR3 nucleotide sequence: TGTGCCAGTAGTATATCAGGGGGCGGAGAGACCCAGTACTTC. Protein product: CASSISGGGETQYF.

About this clonotype itself: One junction end disagrees with the germline gene, perhaps due to a read error. V and J are TRBV15 and TRBJ2-7; D unresolved. The length of the CDR3 is 15 residues. The germline V gene encodes CDR1 LNHNV and CDR2 YYDKDF (reference sequence). The CDR3 DNA is TGTGCCACCAGAAGAGATGGTGCAGTTACCTACGAGCAGTACTTC. It encodes CATRRDGAVTYEQYF.

This chain uses TRBV7-2 with TRBJ1-1, with no clear D. Trimming took 3 bases from V and 0 from J, leaving 11 bases between them. Germline CDR1 SGHTA, CDR2 FQGNSA. CDR3 size: 15 residues. The CDR3 here is CASSFGRGMNTEAFF. CDR3 bases: TGTGCCAGCAGCTTCGGACGAGGGATGAACACTGAAGCTTTCTTT.

This chain connects TRBV6-8 to TRBJ2-7; possible D gene TRBD2, 6 bases. Looked up from germline, CDR1 is MNHGY and CDR2 is SAAAGT. Trimming took off 4 bases at V and 0 bases at J, with 10 bases between the two ends. This CDR3 spans 14 amino acids. CDR3 DNA: TGTGCCAGCAGTTCGGGCGGGACCTCCTACGAGCAGTACTTC. Translated, it gives CASSSGGTSYEQYF.

The table lists this clonotype with a few counts. The chain couples TRBV4-3 to TRBJ2-3; the D gene could be TRBD1 or TRBD2 (5 bases each). The CDR3 is made up of 15 amino acids. Trimming shortened V by 5 bases and J by 1 base, and 13 bases separated the two germline ends. CDR1 LGHNA and CDR2 YSLEER come from the germline V gene. The DNA of the CDR3 is TGCGCCAGCAGCTCCCGGGACCTCGGCACAGATACGCAGTATTTT. Encoded protein: CASSSRDLGTDTQYF.

This chain uses TRBV9 with TRBJ1-1; possibly TRBD1 for D (6 bases). The CDR3 spans 16 residues. Germline assignment: CDR1 SGDLS and CDR2 YYNGEE. Trimming stripped 3 bases from V and 1 base from J, with 16 bases between. CDR3 sequence reads: CASSEVPGHPNTEAFF. In DNA form, the CDR3 reads TGTGCCAGCAGCGAGGTTCCGGGACACCCGAACACTGAAGCTTTCTTT.